The present T cell receptor beta chain was sequenced within a study of blood T cell repertoires in COVID-19. Clones were sequenced by immunoSEQ multiplex PCR, and TCRdb holds only the in-frame ones, with some missing. The data show over 50,000 clones, roughly 84% seen once. Per germline, CDR1 KGHDR and CDR2 SFDVKD. This CDR3 comprises 12 residues. The V end was cut by 4 bases, the J end by 7 bases, with 7 bases between. The receptor comes from an older man with active COVID-19. Sequencing was carried out using peripheral blood. The chain employs TRBV24-1 and TRBJ1-5, with D uncertain. For the CDR3, the DNA is TGTGCCACCAGTGACGGAGGACAGCCCCAGCATTTT. It specifies CATSDGGQPQHF.